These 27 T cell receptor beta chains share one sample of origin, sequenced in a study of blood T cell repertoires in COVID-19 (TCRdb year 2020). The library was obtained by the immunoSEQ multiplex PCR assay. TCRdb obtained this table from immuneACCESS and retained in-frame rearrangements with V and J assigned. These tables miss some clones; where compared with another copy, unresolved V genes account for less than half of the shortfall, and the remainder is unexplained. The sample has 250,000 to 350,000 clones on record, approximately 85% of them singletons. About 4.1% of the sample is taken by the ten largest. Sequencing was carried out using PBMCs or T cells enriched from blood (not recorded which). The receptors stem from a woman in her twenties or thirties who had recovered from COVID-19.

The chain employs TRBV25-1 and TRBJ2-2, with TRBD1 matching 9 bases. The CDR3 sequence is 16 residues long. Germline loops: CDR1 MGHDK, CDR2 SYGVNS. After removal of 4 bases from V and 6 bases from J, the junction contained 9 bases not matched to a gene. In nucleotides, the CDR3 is TGTGCCAGCAGTGGGTCGGGACAGGGTTTCGCCGGGGAGCTGTTTTTT. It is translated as CASSGSGQGFAGELFF.

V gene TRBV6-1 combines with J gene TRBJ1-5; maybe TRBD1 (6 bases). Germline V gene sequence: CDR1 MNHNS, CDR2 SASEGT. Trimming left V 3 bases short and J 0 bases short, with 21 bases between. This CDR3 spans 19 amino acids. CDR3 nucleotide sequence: TGTGCCAGCAGTGAGGCAGGGGTGGAGGTTTTTTATAGCAATCAGCCCCAGCATTTT. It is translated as CASSEAGVEVFYSNQPQHF.

The CDR3 loop is CASSEFGVFGEADYEQYF. The CDR3 DNA sequence: TGTGCCAGCAGTGAATTCGGCGTGTTCGGAGAGGCGGACTACGAGCAGTACTTC. The V call is TRBV25-1, the J call TRBJ2-7; D remains ambiguous. Trimming stripped 1 base from V and 3 bases from J, with 22 bases between. The V gene's germline CDR1 is MGHDK and CDR2 SYGVNS. This CDR3 contains 18 residues.

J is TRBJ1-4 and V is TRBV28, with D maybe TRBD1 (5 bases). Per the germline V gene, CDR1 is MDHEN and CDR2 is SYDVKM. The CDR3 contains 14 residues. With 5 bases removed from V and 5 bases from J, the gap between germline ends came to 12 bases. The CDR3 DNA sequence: TGTGCCAGCAGTCCCTCGGGGGGGAATGAAAAACTGTTTTTT. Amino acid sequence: CASSPSGGNEKLFF.

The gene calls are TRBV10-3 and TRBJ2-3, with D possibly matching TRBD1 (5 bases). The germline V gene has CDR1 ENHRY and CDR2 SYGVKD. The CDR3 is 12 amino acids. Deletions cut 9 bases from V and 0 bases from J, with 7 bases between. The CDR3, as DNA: TGTGCCATAGGGGCTAGCACAGATACGCAGTATTTT. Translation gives CAIGASTDTQYF.

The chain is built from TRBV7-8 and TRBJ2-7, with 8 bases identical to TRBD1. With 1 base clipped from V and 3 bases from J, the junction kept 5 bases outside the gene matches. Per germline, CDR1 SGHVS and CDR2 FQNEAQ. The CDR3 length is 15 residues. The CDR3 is CASSLGRGLSYEQYF. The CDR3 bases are TGTGCCAGCAGCTTAGGCAGGGGGCTTAGCTACGAGCAGTACTTC.

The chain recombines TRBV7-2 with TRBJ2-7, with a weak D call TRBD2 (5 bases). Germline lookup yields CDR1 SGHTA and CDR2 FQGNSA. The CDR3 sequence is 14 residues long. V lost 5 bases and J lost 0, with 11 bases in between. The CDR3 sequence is CASSISVGSYEQYF. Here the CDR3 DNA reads TGTGCCAGCAGCATTAGCGTTGGCTCCTACGAGCAGTACTTC.

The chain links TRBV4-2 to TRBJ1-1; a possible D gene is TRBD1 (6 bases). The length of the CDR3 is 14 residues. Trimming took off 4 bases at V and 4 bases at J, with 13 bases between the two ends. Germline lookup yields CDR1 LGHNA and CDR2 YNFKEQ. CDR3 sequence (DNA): TGTGCCAGCAGCCCCGACAGGTGGGGCACTGAAGCTTTCTTT. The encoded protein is CASSPDRWGTEAFF.

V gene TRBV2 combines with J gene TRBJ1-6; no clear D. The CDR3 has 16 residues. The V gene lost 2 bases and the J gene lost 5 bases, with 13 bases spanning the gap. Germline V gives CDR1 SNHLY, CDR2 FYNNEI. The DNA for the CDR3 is TGTGCCAGCAGTGAATACCGGTTGCGGGATAATTCACCCCTCCACTTT. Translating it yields CASSEYRLRDNSPLHF.

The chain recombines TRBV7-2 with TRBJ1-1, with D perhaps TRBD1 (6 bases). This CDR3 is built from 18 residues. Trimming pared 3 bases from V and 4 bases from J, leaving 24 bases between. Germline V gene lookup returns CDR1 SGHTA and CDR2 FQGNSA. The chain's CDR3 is CASSFGGIRGPRGTEAFF. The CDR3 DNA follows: TGTGCCAGCAGCTTCGGGGGGATCAGGGGCCCTAGGGGCACTGAAGCTTTCTTT.

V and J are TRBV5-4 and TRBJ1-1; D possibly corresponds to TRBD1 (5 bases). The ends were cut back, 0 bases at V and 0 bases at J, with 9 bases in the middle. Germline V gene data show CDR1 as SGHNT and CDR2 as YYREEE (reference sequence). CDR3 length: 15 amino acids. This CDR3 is CASSLGQLMNTEAFF. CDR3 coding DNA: TGTGCCAGCAGCTTGGGACAGCTCATGAACACTGAAGCTTTCTTT.

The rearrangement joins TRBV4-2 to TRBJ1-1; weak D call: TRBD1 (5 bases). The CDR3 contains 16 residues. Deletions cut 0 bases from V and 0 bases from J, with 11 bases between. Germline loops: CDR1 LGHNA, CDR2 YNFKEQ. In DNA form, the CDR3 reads TGTGCCAGCAGCCAAGATCGCGGGGGTATGAACACTGAAGCTTTCTTT. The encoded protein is CASSQDRGGMNTEAFF.

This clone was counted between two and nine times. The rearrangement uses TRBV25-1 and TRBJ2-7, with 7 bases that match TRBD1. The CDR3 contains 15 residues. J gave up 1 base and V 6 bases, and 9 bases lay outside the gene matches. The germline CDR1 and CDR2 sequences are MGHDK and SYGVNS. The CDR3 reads CASSSGTVNSYEQYF. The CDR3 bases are TGTGCCAGCAGCTCCGGGACAGTTAATTCCTACGAGCAGTACTTC.

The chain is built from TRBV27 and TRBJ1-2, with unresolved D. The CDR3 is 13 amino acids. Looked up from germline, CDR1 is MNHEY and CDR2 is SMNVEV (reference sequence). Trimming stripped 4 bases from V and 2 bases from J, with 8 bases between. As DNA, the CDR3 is TGTGCCAGCAGTTCTGACACAAACTATGGCTACACCTTC. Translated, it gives CASSSDTNYGYTF.

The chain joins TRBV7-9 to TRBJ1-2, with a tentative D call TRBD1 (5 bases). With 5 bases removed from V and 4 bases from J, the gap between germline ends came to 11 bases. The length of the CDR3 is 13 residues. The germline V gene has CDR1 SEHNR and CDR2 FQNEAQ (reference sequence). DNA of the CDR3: TGTGCCAGCAGCCTCGCGGGGACCTATGGCTACACCTTC. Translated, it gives CASSLAGTYGYTF.

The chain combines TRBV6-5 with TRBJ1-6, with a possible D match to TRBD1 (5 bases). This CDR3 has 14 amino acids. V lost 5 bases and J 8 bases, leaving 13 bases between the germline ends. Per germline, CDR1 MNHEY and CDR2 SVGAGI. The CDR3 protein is CASSPQVGYSPLHF. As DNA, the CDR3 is TGTGCCAGCAGTCCACAGGTGGGATATTCACCCCTCCACTTT.

The CDR3 loop reads CASSLLVGTANSPLHF. CDR3 sequence (DNA): TGTGCCAGCAGTTTATTAGTCGGGACAGCAAATTCACCCCTCCACTTT. The chain is built from TRBV27 and TRBJ1-6; 7 bases map to TRBD1. Germline values: CDR1 MNHEY, CDR2 SMNVEV (reference sequence). V shed 1 base, J shed 7 bases, and the junction held 7 bases outside the gene matches. The CDR3 consists of 16 residues.

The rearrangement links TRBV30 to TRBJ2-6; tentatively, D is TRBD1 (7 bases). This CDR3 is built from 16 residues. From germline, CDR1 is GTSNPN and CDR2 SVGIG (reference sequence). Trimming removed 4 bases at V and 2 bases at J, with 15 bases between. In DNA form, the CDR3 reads TGTGCCTGGACCGTAGGGGGCGGGGCTGGGGCCAACGTCCTGACTTTC. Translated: CAWTVGGGAGANVLTF. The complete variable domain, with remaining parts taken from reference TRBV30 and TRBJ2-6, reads SQTIHQWPATLVQPVGSPLSLECTVEGTSNPNLYWYRQAAGRGLQLLFYSVGIGQISSEVPQNLSASRPQDRQFILSSKKLLLSDSGFYLCAWTVGGGAGANVLTFGAGSRLTVL.

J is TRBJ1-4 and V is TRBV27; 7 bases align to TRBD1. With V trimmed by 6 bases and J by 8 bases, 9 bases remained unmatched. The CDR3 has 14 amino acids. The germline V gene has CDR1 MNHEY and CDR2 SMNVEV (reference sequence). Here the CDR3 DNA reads TGTGCCAGCAGGCCGACAGGGTACGGGGAAAAACTGTTTTTT. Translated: CASRPTGYGEKLFF.

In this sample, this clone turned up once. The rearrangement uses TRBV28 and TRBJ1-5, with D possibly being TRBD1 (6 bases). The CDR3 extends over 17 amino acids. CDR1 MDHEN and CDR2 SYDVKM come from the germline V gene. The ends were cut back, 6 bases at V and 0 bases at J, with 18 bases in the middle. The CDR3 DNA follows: TGTGCCAGCAGCTTTCCTACAGGACAGTATAGCAATCAGCCCCAGCATTTT. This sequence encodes CASSFPTGQYSNQPQHF.

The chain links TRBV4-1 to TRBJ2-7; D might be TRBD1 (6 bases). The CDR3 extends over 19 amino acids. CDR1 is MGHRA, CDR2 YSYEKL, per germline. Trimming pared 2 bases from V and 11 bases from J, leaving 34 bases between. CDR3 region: CASSQSKASRVGAKVEKYF. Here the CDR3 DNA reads TGCGCCAGCAGCCAATCGAAGGCCTCAAGGGTGGGGGCTAAGGTGGAAAAGTACTTC.

DNA of the CDR3: TGCAGCGTGGGGAACCTACAGGGGGGGACTGAAGCTTTCTTT. This encodes CSVGNLQGGTEAFF. V gene TRBV29-1 combines with J gene TRBJ1-1; 8 nucleotides align to TRBD1. J lost 5 bases, V lost 6 bases, and 11 bases had no gene match. The CDR3 consists of 14 residues. Per germline, CDR1 SQVTM and CDR2 ANQGSEA.

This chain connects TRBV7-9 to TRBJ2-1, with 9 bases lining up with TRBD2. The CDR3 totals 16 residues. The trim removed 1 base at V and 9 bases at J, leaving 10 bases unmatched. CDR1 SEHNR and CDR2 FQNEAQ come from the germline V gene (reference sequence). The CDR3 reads CASSLGSGLAGTEQFF. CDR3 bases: TGTGCCAGCAGCTTAGGATCGGGGCTAGCGGGGACTGAGCAGTTCTTC.

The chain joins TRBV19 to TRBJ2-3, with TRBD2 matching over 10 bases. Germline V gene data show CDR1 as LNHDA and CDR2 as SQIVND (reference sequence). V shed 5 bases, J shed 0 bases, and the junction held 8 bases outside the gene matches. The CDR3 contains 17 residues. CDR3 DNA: TGTGCCAGTAGTGGTTTGGGACTAGCGCTGAGCACAGATACGCAGTATTTT. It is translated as CASSGLGLALSTDTQYF.

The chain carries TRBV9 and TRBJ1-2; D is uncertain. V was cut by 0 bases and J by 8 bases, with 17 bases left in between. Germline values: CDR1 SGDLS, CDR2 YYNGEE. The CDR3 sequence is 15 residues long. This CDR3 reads CASSVDTGNPGGYTF. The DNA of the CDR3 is TGTGCCAGCAGCGTAGACACGGGAAACCCTGGAGGCTACACCTTC.

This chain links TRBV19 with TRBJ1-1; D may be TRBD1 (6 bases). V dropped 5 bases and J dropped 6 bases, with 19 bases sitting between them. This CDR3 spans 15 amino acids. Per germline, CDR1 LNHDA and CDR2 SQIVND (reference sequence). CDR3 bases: TGTGCCAGTAGTCCCATACAGGGTTTTCAGGCTGAAGCTTTCTTT. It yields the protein CASSPIQGFQAEAFF.

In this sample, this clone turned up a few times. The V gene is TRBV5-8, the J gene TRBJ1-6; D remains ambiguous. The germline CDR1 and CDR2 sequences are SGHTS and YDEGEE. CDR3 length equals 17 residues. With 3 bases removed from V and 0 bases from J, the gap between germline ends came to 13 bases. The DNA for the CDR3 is TGTGCCAGCAGCTCCCATCACGACTTCTCCTATAATTCACCCCTCCACTTT. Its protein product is CASSSHHDFSYNSPLHF.